This T cell receptor beta chain was identified in a study of Ad26.COV2.S vaccination and SARS-CoV-2 variants. Study summary: Once, or twice with 56 days between doses, Ad26.COV2.S was given intramuscularly.

Treatment: roughly 19 received Ad26.COV2.S at low or high dose, single or two shots; about 5 received placebo; per-sample allocation not given. Following the first vaccine or placebo injection, samples were taken on day 63. An Ad26 vector was used to express Wuhan-strain SARS-CoV-2 spike as the vaccine. About this clone itself: As yet, its antigen is unknown.

The method was immunoSEQ multiplex PCR; TCRdb's version includes in-frame clones alone and lacks a portion of them. The table shows around 450,000 clones, with 80% to 90% occurring only once. Study findings and constraints: Those who received vaccine or placebo ended up with similar non-spike TCR breadth. From the TCR breadth and depth analyses, total T cell responses may have been underestimated.

The J segment lost 0 bases and the V segment lost 4 bases, leaving 11 bases of the junction unmatched. The CDR3 runs 18 residues. Germline V gives CDR1 LNHDA, CDR2 SQIVND (reference sequence). This TCR derives from a person aged 18-60 years who received the Ad26.COV2.S COVID-19 vaccine or a placebo. The specimen comprised peripheral blood, sampled in a trial of Ad26.COV2.S vaccine versus placebo. The chain employs TRBV19 and TRBJ1-3; 8 nucleotides align to TRBD1. The CDR3 DNA is TGTGCCAGTAGTACCGATCGCGGACAGGGTAGCTCTGGAAACACCATATATTTT. This codes for CASSTDRGQGSSGNTIYF.